A selection of T cell receptor beta chains follows, all from one sample in a study of cytotoxic CD8 clonotypes in ibrutinib-treated CLL. TCRdb keeps only in-frame clones here, not all; method: immunoSEQ multiplex PCR. The sample contains 250,000 or so clones, 60% to 75% of which appear only once. The source material was PBMCs, sampled after 24 months of ibrutinib treatment. These receptors originate from a human donor with chronic lymphocytic leukemia. CDR3s include the opening cysteine and the closing phenylalanine or tryptophan. D genes are given only for firm matches. Not all rows give a size; the values are once, few, many and, for expanded clones, a class.

d_call clone_size j_call v_call cdr3_nt cdr3_aa
TRBD2 . TRBJ2-7 TRBV28 TGTGCCAGCAGTCTCGTCCCGGGACTAGCGGGAGGGCCGGGGGAGCAGTACTTC CASSLVPGLAGGPGEQYF
. . TRBJ2-3 TRBV7-8 TGTGCCAGCACCTCTCGAGGCAGGGGCGATACGCAGTATTTT CASTSRGRGDTQYF
. . TRBJ2-2 TRBV25-1 TGTGCCAGCACCACCCCCTTGGGGGCTGGGGAGCTGTTTTTT CASTTPLGAGELFF
. once TRBJ2-2 TRBV11-1 TGTGCCAGCAGCTCCCTGGAGAAGAACACCGGGGAGCTGTTTTTT CASSSLEKNTGELFF
TRBD1 few TRBJ2-2 TRBV11-3 TGTGCCAGCAGCGCGACAGGGAACGGGGAGCTGTTTTTT CASSATGNGELFF
. . TRBJ2-7 TRBV14 TGTGCCAGCAGCCAAGGGACTTCCTACGAGCAGTACTTC CASSQGTSYEQYF
TRBD2 . TRBJ2-7 TRBV6-5 TGTGCCAGCAGCCCCGGACTAGCCCAGCAGTACTTC CASSPGLAQQYF
. . TRBJ2-5 TRBV5-1 TGCGCCAGCAGCTTTCCCCCGGAGACCCAGTACTTC CASSFPPETQYF
. . TRBJ2-7 TRBV2 TGTGCCAGCAGTGACTGGGTGGCCACCTACGAGCAGTACTTC CASSDWVATYEQYF
TRBD1 . TRBJ2-7 TRBV28 TGTGCCAGCGTCCTTAACAGGGGGCTCGAGCAGTACTTC CASVLNRGLEQYF
. . TRBJ2-7 TRBV29-1 TGCAGCGTTGAAAGGGTAGGAGACGAGCAGTACTTC CSVERVGDEQYF
. . TRBJ2-2 TRBV29-1 TGCAGCGTTGGGAGGGTGGACACCGGGGAGCTGTTTTTT CSVGRVDTGELFF
. . TRBJ2-5 TRBV7-2 TGTGCCAGCAGCTTGCGGGTACTGGAAACCCAGTACTTC CASSLRVLETQYF
TRBD1 once TRBJ2-1 TRBV9 TGTGCCAGCAGCGCGGCCGGGACAGAGAACAATGAGCAGTTCTTC CASSAAGTENNEQFF
. few TRBJ1-2 TRBV4-2 TGTGCCAGCAGCCAACCACAGGGAGCTGGCTACACCTTC CASSQPQGAGYTF
. once TRBJ1-2 TRBV14 TGTGCCAGCAGCCAAGAATCGGCCGGGGCCCATGGCTACACCTTC CASSQESAGAHGYTF
. . TRBJ2-5 TRBV6-5 TGTGCCAGCAGTAGGGGAACAGGGGAGACCCAGTACTTC CASSRGTGETQYF
TRBD2 . TRBJ2-7 TRBV9 TGTGCCAGCAGCGTAGGCGGGAGCCCCTACGAGCAGTACTTC CASSVGGSPYEQYF
. . TRBJ1-2 TRBV29-1 TGCAGCGTTGTTAGTGGTACGGACCTCTATGGCTACACCTTC CSVVSGTDLYGYTF
. . TRBJ2-2 TRBV27 TGTGCCAGCAGTTTCGCTAGGACCGGGGAGCTGTTTTTT CASSFARTGELFF
TRBD2 . TRBJ2-7 TRBV11-2 TGTGCCAGCAGCTTAAGGACTAGCGGTAGGAGCTCCTACGAGCAGTACTTC CASSLRTSGRSSYEQYF
TRBD2 once TRBJ2-4 TRBV18 TGTGCCAGCTCACCGTTTCACGGAGGACTAGCGGGAGGGAGGGACATTCAGTACTTC CASSPFHGGLAGGRDIQYF